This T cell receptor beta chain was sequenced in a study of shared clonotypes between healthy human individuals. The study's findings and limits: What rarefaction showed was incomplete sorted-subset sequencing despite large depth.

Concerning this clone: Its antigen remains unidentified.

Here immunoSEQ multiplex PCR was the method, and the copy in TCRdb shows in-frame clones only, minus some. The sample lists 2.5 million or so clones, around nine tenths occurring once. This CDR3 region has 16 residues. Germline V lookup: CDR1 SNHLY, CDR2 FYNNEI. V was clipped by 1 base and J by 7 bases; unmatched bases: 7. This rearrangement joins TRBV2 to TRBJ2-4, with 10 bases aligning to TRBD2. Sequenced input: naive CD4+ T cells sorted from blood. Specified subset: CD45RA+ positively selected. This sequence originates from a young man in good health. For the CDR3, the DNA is TGTGCCAGCAGTGAAGAAGCAGCGGGGGGGCCGAACATTCAGTACTTC. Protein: CASSEEAAGGPNIQYF.